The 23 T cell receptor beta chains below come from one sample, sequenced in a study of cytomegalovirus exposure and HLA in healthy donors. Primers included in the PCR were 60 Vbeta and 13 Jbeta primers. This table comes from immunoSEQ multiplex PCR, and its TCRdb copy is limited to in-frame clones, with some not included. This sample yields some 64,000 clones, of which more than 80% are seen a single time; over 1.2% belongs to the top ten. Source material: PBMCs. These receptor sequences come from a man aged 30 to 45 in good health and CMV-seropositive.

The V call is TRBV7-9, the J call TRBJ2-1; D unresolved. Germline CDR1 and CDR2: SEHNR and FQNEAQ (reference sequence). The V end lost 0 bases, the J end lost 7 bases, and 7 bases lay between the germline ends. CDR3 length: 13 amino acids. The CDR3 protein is CASSLARGNEQFF. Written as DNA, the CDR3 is TGTGCCAGCAGCTTAGCGCGAGGAAATGAGCAGTTCTTC.

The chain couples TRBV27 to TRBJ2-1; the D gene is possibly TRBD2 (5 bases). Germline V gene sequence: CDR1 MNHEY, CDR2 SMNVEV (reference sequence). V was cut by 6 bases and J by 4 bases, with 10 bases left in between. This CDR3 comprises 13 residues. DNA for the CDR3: TGTGCCAGCAGCGACTATAAATACAATGAGCAGTTCTTC. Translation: CASSDYKYNEQFF.

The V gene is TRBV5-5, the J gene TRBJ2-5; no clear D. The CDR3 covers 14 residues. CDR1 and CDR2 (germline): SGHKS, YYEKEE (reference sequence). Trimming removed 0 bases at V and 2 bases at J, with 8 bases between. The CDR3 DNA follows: TGTGCCAGCAGCTTGGAACAGATACAAGAGACCCAGTACTTC. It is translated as CASSLEQIQETQYF.

In DNA, the CDR3 is TGTGCCAGCAGTTTAAAAGCGGGAGGTATGGGAGAGACCCAGTACTTC. Translated: CASSLKAGGMGETQYF. The rearrangement joins TRBV28 to TRBJ2-5; 9 bases agree with TRBD2. The V and J ends lost 2 bases and 4 bases, in that order; junction bases with no gene match: 8. Germline assignment: CDR1 MDHEN and CDR2 SYDVKM. This CDR3 has 16 amino acids.

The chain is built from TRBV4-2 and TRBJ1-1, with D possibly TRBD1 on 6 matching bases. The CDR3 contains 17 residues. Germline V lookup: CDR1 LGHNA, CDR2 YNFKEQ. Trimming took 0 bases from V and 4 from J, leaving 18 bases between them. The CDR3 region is CASSQDLGTGMSTEAFF. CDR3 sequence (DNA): TGTGCCAGCAGCCAAGATTTAGGAACAGGGATGAGCACTGAAGCTTTCTTT.

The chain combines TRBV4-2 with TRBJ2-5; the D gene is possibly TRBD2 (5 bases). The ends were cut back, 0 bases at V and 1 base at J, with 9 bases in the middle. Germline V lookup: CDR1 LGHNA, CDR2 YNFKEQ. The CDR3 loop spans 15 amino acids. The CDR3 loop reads CASSQDYEGQETQYF. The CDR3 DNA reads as TGTGCCAGCAGCCAAGATTATGAGGGCCAAGAGACCCAGTACTTC.

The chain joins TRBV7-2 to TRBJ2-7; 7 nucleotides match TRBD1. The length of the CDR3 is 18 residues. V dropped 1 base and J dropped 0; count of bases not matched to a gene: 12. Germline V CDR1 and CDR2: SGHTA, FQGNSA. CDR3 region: CASSLVGGQAPSSYEQYF. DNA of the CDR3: TGTGCCAGCAGCTTAGTAGGAGGACAGGCCCCGAGCTCCTACGAGCAGTACTTC.

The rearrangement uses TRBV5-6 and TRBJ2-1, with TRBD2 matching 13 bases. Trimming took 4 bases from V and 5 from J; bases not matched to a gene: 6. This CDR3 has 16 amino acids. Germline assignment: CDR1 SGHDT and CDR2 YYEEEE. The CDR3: CASSAGLAGVNNEQFF. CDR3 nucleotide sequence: TGTGCCAGCAGCGCCGGACTAGCGGGAGTCAACAATGAGCAGTTCTTC.

The CDR3 region has the DNA TGTGCCAGCTCATCACAGGTCGCAGAGGTGAGAGCTTTCTTT. Amino acid sequence: CASSSQVAEVRAFF. V and J are TRBV18 and TRBJ1-1, with a possible D match to TRBD1 (5 bases). The V and J ends lost 5 bases and 10 bases respectively, with 20 bases between them. The CDR3 has 14 amino acids. CDR1 is KGHSH and CDR2 is LQKENI in the germline V gene.

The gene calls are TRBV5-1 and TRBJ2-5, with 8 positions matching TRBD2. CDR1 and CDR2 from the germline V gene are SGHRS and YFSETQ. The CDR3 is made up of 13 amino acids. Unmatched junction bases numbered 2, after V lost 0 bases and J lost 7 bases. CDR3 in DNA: TGCGCCAGCAGCTTGGACAGCGGGAGGACCCAGTACTTC. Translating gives CASSLDSGRTQYF.

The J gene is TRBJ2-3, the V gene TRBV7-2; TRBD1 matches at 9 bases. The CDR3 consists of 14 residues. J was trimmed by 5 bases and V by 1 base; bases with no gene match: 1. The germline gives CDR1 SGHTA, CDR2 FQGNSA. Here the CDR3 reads CASSLDRGQDTQYF. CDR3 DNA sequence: TGTGCCAGCAGCTTAGACAGGGGGCAAGATACGCAGTATTTT.

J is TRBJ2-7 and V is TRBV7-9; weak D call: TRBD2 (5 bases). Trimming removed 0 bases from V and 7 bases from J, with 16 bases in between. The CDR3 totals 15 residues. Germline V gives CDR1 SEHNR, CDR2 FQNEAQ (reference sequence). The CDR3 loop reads CASSLASSVSGEQYF. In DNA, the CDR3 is TGTGCCAGCAGCTTAGCCTCAAGCGTCTCGGGGGAGCAGTACTTC.

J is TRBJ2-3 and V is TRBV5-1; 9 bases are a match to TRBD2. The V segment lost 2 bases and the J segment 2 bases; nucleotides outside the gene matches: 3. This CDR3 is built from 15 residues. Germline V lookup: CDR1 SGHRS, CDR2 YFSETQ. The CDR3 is CASSFLAGPTDTQYF. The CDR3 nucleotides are TGCGCCAGCAGCTTCCTAGCGGGACCCACAGATACGCAGTATTTT.

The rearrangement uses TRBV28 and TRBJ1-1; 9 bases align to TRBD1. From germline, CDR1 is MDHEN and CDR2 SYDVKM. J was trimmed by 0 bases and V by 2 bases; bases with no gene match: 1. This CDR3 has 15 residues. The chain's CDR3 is CASSLTGGMNTEAFF. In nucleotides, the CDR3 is TGTGCCAGCAGTTTAACAGGGGGCATGAACACTGAAGCTTTCTTT. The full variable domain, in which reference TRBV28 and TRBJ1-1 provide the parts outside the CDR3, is DVKVTQSSRYLVKRTGEKVFLECVQDMDHENMFWYRQDPGLGLRLIYFSYDVKMKEKGDIPEGYSVSREKKERFSLILESASTNQTSMYLCASSLTGGMNTEAFFGQGTRLTVV.

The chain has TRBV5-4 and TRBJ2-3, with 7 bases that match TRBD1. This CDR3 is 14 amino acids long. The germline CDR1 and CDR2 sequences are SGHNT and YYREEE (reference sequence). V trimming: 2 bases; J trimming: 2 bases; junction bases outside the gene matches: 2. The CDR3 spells CASSLTGVTDTQYF. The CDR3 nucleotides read TGTGCCAGCAGCTTAACAGGGGTCACAGATACGCAGTATTTT.

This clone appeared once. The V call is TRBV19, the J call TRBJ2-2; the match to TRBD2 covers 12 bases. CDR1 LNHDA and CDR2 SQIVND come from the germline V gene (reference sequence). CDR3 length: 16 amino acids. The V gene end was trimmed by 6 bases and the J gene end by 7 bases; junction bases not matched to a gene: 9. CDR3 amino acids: CASSPRLAGVVGELFF. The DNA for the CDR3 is TGTGCCAGTAGCCCCAGACTAGCGGGAGTAGTCGGGGAGCTGTTTTTT.

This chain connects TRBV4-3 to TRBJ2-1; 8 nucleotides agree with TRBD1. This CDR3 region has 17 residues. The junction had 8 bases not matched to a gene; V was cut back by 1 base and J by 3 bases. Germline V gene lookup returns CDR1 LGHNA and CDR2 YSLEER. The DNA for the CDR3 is TGCGCCAGCAGCCAAGTCTTCGGAACAGGGGGCTACAATGAGCAGTTCTTC. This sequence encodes CASSQVFGTGGYNEQFF.

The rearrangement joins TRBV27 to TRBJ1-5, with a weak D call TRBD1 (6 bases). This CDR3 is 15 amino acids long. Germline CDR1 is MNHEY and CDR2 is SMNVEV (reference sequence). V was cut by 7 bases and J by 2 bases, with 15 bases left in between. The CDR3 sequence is CASKGGRGGNQPQHF. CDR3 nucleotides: TGTGCCAGCAAAGGAGGCAGGGGAGGCAATCAGCCCCAGCATTTT.

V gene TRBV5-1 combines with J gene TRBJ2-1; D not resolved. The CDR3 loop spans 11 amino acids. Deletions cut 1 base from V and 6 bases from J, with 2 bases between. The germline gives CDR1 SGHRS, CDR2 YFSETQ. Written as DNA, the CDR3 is TGCGCCAGCAGCTTGCTCAATGAGCAGTTCTTC. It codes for CASSLLNEQFF.

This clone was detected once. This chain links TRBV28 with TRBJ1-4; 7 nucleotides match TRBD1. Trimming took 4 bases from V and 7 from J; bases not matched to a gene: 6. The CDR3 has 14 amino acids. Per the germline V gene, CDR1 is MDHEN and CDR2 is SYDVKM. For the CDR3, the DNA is TGTGCCAGCAGTTATAAGGGGGCCGGTGAAAAACTGTTTTTT. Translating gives CASSYKGAGEKLFF. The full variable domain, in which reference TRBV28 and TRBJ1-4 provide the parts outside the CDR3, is DVKVTQSSRYLVKRTGEKVFLECVQDMDHENMFWYRQDPGLGLRLIYFSYDVKMKEKGDIPEGYSVSREKKERFSLILESASTNQTSMYLCASSYKGAGEKLFFGSGTQLSVL.

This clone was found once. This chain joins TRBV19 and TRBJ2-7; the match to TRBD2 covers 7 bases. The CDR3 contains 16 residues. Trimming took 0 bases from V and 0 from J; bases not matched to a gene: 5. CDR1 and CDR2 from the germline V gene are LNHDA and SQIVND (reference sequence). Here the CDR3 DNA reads TGTGCCAGTAGTATAGATGCTAGCGGTAGCTCCTACGAGCAGTACTTC. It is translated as CASSIDASGSSYEQYF.

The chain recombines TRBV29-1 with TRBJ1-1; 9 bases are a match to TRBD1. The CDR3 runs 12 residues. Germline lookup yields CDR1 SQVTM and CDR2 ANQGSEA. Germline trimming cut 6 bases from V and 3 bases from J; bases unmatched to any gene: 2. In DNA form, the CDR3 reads TGCAGCGTACAGGGGGCGGACACTGAAGCTTTCTTT. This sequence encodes CSVQGADTEAFF.

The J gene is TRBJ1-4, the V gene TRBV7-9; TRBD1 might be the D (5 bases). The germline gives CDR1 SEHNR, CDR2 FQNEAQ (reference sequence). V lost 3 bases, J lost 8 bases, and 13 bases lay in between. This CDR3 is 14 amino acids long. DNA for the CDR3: TGTGCCAGCAGCTTTTTAGGAGGGACCGAAAAACTGTTTTTT. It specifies CASSFLGGTEKLFF. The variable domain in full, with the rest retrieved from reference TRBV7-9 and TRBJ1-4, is DTGVSQNPRHKITKRGQNVTFRCDPISEHNRLYWYRQTLGQGPEFLTYFQNEAQLEKSRLLSDRFSAERPKGSFSTLEIQRTEQGDSAMYLCASSFLGGTEKLFFGSGTQLSVL.